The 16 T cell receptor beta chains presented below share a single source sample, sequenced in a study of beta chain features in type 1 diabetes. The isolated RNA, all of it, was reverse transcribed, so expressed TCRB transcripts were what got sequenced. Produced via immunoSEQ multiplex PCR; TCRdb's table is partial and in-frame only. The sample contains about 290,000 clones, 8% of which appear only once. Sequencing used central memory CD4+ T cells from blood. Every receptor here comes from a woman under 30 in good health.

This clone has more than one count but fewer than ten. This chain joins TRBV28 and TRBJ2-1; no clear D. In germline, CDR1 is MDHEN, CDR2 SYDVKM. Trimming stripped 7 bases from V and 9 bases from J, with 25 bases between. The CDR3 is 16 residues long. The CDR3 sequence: CASTLDGGRSLGEQFF. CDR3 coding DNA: TGTGCCAGCACCCTCGACGGTGGTCGGAGTTTGGGTGAGCAGTTCTTC.

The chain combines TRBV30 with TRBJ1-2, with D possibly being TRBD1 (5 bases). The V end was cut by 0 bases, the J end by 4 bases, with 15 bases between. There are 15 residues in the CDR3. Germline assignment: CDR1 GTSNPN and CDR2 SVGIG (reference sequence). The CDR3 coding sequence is TGTGCCTGGAGTGTACTTCGGCAGGGTGGCTATGGCTACACCTTC. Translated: CAWSVLRQGGYGYTF.

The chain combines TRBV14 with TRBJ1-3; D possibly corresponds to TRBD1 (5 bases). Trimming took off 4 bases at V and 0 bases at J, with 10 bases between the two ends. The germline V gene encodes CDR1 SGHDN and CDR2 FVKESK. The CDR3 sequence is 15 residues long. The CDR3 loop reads CASSPWGYSGNTIYF. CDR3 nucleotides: TGTGCCAGCAGCCCCTGGGGCTACTCTGGAAACACCATATATTTT.

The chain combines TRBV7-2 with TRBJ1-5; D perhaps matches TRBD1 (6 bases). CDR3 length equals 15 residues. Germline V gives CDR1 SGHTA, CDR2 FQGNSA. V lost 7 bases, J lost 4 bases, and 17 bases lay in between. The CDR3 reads CASTDRGGGNQPQHF. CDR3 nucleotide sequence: TGTGCCAGCACCGATAGAGGGGGTGGGAATCAGCCCCAGCATTTT. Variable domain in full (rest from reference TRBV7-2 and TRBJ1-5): GAGVSQSPSNKVTEKGKDVELRCDPISGHTALYWYRQSLGQGLEFLIYFQGNSAPDKSGLPSDRFSAERTGGSVSTLTIQRTQQEDSAVYLCASTDRGGGNQPQHFGDGTRLSIL.

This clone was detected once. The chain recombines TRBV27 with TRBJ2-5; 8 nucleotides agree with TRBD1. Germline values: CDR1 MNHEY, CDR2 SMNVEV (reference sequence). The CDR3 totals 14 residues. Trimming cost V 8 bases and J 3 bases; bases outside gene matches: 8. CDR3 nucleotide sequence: TGTGCCAGCTCTAGTTGGGGACAGGAAGAGACCCAGTACTTC. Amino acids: CASSSWGQEETQYF.

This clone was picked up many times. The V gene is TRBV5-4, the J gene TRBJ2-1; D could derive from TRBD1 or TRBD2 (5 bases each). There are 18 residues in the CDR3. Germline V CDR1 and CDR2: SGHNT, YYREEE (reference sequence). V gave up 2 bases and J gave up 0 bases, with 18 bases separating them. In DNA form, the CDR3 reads TGTGCCAGCAGCTTTGGTGGGACGGCACTTAGCTCCTACAATGAGCAGTTCTTC. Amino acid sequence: CASSFGGTALSSYNEQFF. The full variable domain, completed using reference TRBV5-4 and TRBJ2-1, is ETGVTQSPTHLIKTRGQQVTLRCSSQSGHNTVSWYQQALGQGPQFIFQYYREEENGRGNFPPRFSGLQFPNYSSELNVNALELDDSALYLCASSFGGTALSSYNEQFFGPGTRLTVL.

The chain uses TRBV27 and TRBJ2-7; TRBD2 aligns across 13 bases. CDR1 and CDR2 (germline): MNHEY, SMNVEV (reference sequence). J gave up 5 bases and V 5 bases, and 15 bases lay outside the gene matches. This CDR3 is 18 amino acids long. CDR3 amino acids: CASSPMTSGGTRRHEQYV. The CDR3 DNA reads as TGTGCCAGCAGTCCAATGACTAGCGGGGGGACTCGGCGGCACGAGCAGTACGTC.

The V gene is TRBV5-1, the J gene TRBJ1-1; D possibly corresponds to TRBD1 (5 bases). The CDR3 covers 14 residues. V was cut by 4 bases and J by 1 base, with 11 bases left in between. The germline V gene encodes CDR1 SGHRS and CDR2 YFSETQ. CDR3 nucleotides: TGCGCCAGCAGCCGGGGGACTCAGAACACTGAAGCTTTCTTT. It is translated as CASSRGTQNTEAFF.

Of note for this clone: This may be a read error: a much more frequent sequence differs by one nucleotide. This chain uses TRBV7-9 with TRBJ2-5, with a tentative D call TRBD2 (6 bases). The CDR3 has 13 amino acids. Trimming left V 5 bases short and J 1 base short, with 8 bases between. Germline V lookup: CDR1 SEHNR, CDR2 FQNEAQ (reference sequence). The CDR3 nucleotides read TGTGCCAGCAGCCTTAGCGGCCAAGAGACCCAGTACTTC. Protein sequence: CASSLSGQETQYF.

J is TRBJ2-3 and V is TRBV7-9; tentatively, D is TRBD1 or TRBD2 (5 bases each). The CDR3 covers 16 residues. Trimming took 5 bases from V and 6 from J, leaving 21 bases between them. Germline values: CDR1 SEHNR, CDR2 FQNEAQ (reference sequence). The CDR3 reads CASSPPRGSGLDTQYF. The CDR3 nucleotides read TGTGCCAGCAGCCCCCCCCGGGGCTCTGGATTGGATACGCAGTATTTT. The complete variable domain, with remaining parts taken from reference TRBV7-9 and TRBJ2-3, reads DTGVSQNPRHKITKRGQNVTFRCDPISEHNRLYWYRQTLGQGPEFLTYFQNEAQLEKSRLLSDRFSAERPKGSFSTLEIQRTEQGDSAMYLCASSPPRGSGLDTQYFGPGTRLTVL.

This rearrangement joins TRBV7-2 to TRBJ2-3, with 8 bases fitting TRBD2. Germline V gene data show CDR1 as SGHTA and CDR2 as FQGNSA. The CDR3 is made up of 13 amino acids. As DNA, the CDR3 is TGTGTGCGCAGCTTGGAGCGGGGGAGGACGCAGTATTTT. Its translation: CVRSLERGRTQYF. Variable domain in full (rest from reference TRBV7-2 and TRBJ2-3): GAGVSQSPSNKVTEKGKDVELRCDPISGHTALYWYRQSLGQGLEFLIYFQGNSAPDKSGLPSDRFSAERTGGSVSTLTIQRTQQEDSAVYLCVRSLERGRTQYFGPGTRLTVL.

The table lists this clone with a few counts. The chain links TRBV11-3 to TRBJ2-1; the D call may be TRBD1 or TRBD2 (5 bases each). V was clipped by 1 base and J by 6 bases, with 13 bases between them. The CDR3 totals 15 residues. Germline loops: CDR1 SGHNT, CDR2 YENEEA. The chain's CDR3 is CASSLAGTSVNEQFF. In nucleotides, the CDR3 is TGTGCCAGCAGCTTAGCCGGGACGTCGGTCAATGAGCAGTTCTTC.

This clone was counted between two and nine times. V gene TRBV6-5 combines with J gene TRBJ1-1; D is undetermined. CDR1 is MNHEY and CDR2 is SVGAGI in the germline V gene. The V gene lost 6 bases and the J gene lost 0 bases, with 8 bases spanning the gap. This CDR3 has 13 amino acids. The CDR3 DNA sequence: TGTGCCAGCAGCCGAGAAGTGAACACTGAAGCTTTCTTT. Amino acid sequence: CASSREVNTEAFF.

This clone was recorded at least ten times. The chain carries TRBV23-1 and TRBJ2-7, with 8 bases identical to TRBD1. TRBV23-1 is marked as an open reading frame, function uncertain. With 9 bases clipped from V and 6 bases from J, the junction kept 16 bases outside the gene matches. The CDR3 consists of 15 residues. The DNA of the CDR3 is TGCGCCAGGATAGACAGGGGCCAGATCTCGGGCGAGCAGTACGTC. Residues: CARIDRGQISGEQYV.

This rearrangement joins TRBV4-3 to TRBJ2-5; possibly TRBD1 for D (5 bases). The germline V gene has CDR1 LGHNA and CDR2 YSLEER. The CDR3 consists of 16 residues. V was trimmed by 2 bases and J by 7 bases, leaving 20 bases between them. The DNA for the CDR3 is TGCGCCAGCAGCCAATCTCCTAACGGGCAGGGCAGGACCCAGTACTTC. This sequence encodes CASSQSPNGQGRTQYF.

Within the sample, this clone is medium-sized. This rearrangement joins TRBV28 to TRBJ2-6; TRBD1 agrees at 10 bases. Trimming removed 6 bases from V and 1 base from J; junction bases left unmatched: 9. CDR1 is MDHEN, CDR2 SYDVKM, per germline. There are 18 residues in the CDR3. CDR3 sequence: CASRRAGQGVSGANVLTF. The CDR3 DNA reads TGTGCCAGCAGAAGGGCCGGACAGGGGGTTTCTGGGGCCAACGTCCTGACTTTC. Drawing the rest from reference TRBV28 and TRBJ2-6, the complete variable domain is DVKVTQSSRYLVKRTGEKVFLECVQDMDHENMFWYRQDPGLGLRLIYFSYDVKMKEKGDIPEGYSVSREKKERFSLILESASTNQTSMYLCASRRAGQGVSGANVLTFGAGSRLTVL.